These 26 T cell receptor beta chains were sequenced from one sample in a study of T cells after yellow fever vaccination. TCRdb reprocessed the 5' RACE reads with MiXCR, giving one entry per CDR3 protein. The data hold approximately 300,000 distinct CDR3 sequences, with around 6.8% observed a single time. The sequenced sample was PBMCs, obtained more than 35 days after the first yellow fever vaccination. Receptors were obtained from a man aged 18 to 29 who received the YFV17D yellow fever vaccine.

This clonotype was observed a handful of times. The V gene is TRBV20-1, the J gene TRBJ1-2; D is possibly TRBD1 (5 bases). V lost 3 bases and J 2 bases, leaving 13 bases between the germline ends. This CDR3 spans 14 amino acids. CDR1 is DFQATT and CDR2 is SNEGSKA in the germline V gene (reference sequence). The CDR3 region is CSASRPGDNYGYTF. CDR3 in DNA: TGCAGTGCTAGTCGTCCGGGGGACAACTATGGCTACACCTTC.

Many counts were recorded for this clonotype. The rearrangement joins TRBV9 to TRBJ2-5; 7 bases are a match to TRBD1. The CDR3 is 15 amino acids. Germline V lookup: CDR1 SGDLS, CDR2 YYNGEE. The V and J ends lost 3 bases and 1 base, in that order; junction bases with no gene match: 6. CDR3 protein: CASSGQSGGQETQYF. CDR3 coding DNA: TGTGCCAGCAGCGGACAATCAGGGGGCCAAGAGACCCAGTACTTC.

The rearrangement joins TRBV6-2 or TRBV6-3 to TRBJ2-7; D remains unclear. In germline, CDR1 is MNHEY, CDR2 SVGEGT. This CDR3 region has 13 residues. V lost 6 bases and J 6 bases, leaving 15 bases between the germline ends. The CDR3 is CASSPPTPGEQYF. CDR3 in DNA: TGTGCCAGCAGCCCTCCAACTCCCGGCGAGCAGTACTTC.

This clonotype was found many times. The chain uses TRBV7-3 and TRBJ2-5; D uncertain. This CDR3 region has 12 residues. V shed 5 bases and J shed 4 bases, with 8 bases lying between them. Per the germline V gene, CDR1 is SGHTA and CDR2 is FQGTGA. This chain's CDR3 is CASSPDGETQYF. The CDR3 nucleotides are TGTGCCAGCAGCCCGGACGGAGAGACCCAGTACTTC.

This clonotype has at least ten counts. The chain employs TRBV7-3 and TRBJ2-2, with D uncertain. The CDR3 sequence is 13 residues long. In germline, CDR1 is SGHTA, CDR2 FQGTGA. Trimming took 5 bases from V and 6 from J, leaving 10 bases between them. The CDR3 region is CASSPPGPGELFF. CDR3 nucleotides: TGTGCCAGCAGCCCCCCCGGGCCCGGGGAGCTGTTTTTT.

In its sample, this clonotype was seen a few times. The chain recombines TRBV24-1 with TRBJ2-3; a possible D gene is TRBD2 (5 bases). Germline lookup yields CDR1 KGHDR and CDR2 SFDVKD. The CDR3 contains 15 residues. Trimming stripped 3 bases from V and 2 bases from J, with 11 bases between. CDR3 in DNA: TGTGCCACCAGTGATCCTAGGACTCCCACAGATACGCAGTATTTT. It codes for CATSDPRTPTDTQYF.

This chain connects TRBV29-1 to TRBJ2-5, with D perhaps TRBD2 (5 bases). The CDR3 is 13 amino acids. V was pared by 1 base and J by 5 bases, with 11 bases between. The germline gives CDR1 SQVTM, CDR2 ANQGSEA. CDR3 nucleotide sequence: TGCAGCGTTGAAGTCCAGACGGGGGAGACCCAGTACTTC. This gives the protein CSVEVQTGETQYF.

The chain is built from TRBV5-1 and TRBJ2-7, with 7 bases aligning to TRBD2. The CDR3 is 15 amino acids. Germline V lookup: CDR1 SGHRS, CDR2 YFSETQ. J gave up 1 base and V 0 bases, and 4 bases lay outside the gene matches. As DNA, the CDR3 is TGCGCCAGCAGCTTGGGGCTAGCGGCTTCCTACGAGCAGTACGTC. Translated, it gives CASSLGLAASYEQYV.

This clonotype was picked up many times. The chain joins TRBV7-3 to TRBJ2-3; D is unresolved. The germline V gene has CDR1 SGHTA and CDR2 FQGTGA. This CDR3 comprises 15 residues. Trimming cost V 5 bases and J 3 bases, with 15 bases left between them. CDR3 protein: CASSPSTGTTDTQYF. The CDR3 DNA is TGTGCCAGCAGCCCCTCGACGGGTACGACAGATACGCAGTATTTT. Drawing the rest from reference TRBV7-3 and TRBJ2-3, the complete variable domain is GAGVSQTPSNKVTEKGKYVELRCDPISGHTALYWYRQSLGQGPEFLIYFQGTGAADDSGLPNDRFFAVRPEGSVSTLKIQRTERGDSAVYLCASSPSTGTTDTQYFGPGTRLTVL.

V is TRBV11-2 and J is TRBJ1-2, with 8 bases fitting TRBD1. V lost 1 base, J lost 6 bases, and 4 bases stayed unmatched. Looked up from germline, CDR1 is SGHAT and CDR2 is FQNNGV. This CDR3 contains 14 residues. This chain's CDR3 is CASSLGAGGNGYTF. CDR3 coding DNA: TGTGCCAGCAGCTTAGGCGCAGGGGGCAATGGCTACACCTTC. Using reference TRBV11-2 and TRBJ1-2 for the parts outside the CDR3, the full variable domain is EAGVAQSPRYKIIEKRQSVAFWCNPISGHATLYWYQQILGQGPKLLIQFQNNGVVDDSQLPKDRFSAERLKGVDSTLKIQPAKLEDSAVYLCASSLGAGGNGYTFGSGTRLTVV.

This chain uses TRBV12-3 or TRBV12-4 with TRBJ1-2, with TRBD1 matching 8 bases. Losses at the gene ends were 3 bases for V and 8 bases for J; bases not matched to a gene: 5. The CDR3 spans 13 residues. The CDR3 is CASSLGRQGGYTF. The CDR3 nucleotides read TGTGCCAGCAGTTTGGGGAGACAGGGGGGCTACACCTTC.

Details on this clonotype: A junction boundary mismatches the germline segment, possibly from a read error. The chain combines TRBV19 with TRBJ1-1; no reliable D call. The CDR3 totals 15 residues. Germline V gives CDR1 LNHDA, CDR2 SQIVND (reference sequence). The CDR3 DNA reads TGTGCCAGTAGTATCGGGCCGAACGGGATTACTGTAGCTTTCTTT. Translated, it gives CASSIGPNGITVAFF.

This clonotype appeared once. The chain recombines TRBV5-6 with TRBJ1-6; D gene ambiguous. V was clipped by 2 bases and J by 7 bases, with 13 bases between them. The CDR3 length is 15 residues. Germline CDR1 and CDR2: SGHDT and YYEEEE. This CDR3 reads CASSFSWGENSPLHF. The DNA for the CDR3 is TGTGCCAGCAGCTTTTCCTGGGGTGAGAATTCACCCCTCCACTTT.

This clonotype has more than one count but fewer than ten. The chain combines TRBV6-2 or TRBV6-3 with TRBJ2-3; TRBD1 or TRBD2 may be the D gene (5 bases each). The V gene lost 5 bases and the J gene lost 5 bases, with 11 bases spanning the gap. CDR3 size: 13 residues. CDR1 and CDR2 (germline): MNHEY, SVGEGT. The CDR3 bases are TGTGCCAGCAGTAGTTGGGGGAAAGATACGCAGTATTTT. Translated: CASSSWGKDTQYF.

This clonotype was recorded a few times. V gene TRBV6-4 combines with J gene TRBJ1-2, with D maybe TRBD1 (6 bases). CDR3 length: 13 residues. Germline V gene lookup returns CDR1 MRHNA and CDR2 SNTAGT. Trimming pared 7 bases from V and 7 bases from J, leaving 16 bases between. CDR3 sequence: CASKAGTTLGYTF. Here the CDR3 DNA reads TGTGCCAGCAAAGCCGGGACAACTCTTGGCTACACCTTC.

There are a few counts of this clonotype. The chain has TRBV29-1 and TRBJ2-5; 8 bases align to TRBD2. With 6 bases clipped from V and 2 bases from J, the junction kept 8 bases outside the gene matches. The CDR3 runs to 14 residues. Looked up from germline, CDR1 is SQVTM and CDR2 is ANQGSEA. CDR3 sequence reads: CSVLLAASQETQYF. The CDR3 DNA is TGCAGCGTCCTACTAGCGGCGTCGCAAGAGACCCAGTACTTC. Combining the CDR3 with reference TRBV29-1 and TRBJ2-5 gives the whole variable domain SAVISQKPSRDICQRGTSLTIQCQVDSQVTMMFWYRQQPGQSLTLIATANQGSEATYESGFVIDKFPISRPNLTFSTLTVSNMSPEDSSIYLCSVLLAASQETQYFGPGTRLLVL.

This clonotype came up many times. The chain couples TRBV25-1 to TRBJ1-4; possible D gene TRBD1, 6 bases. The CDR3 contains 14 residues. With 4 bases removed from V and 7 bases from J, the gap between germline ends came to 13 bases. In germline, CDR1 is MGHDK, CDR2 SYGVNS. This CDR3 reads CASSAPGTPEKLFF. In DNA, the CDR3 is TGTGCCAGCAGTGCCCCCGGGACACCTGAAAAACTGTTTTTT.

In its sample, this clonotype was seen a few times. The chain joins TRBV18 to TRBJ1-5; the D is unclear. Trimming removed 3 bases from V and 7 bases from J, with 10 bases in between. Looked up from germline, CDR1 is KGHSH and CDR2 is LQKENI. The CDR3 length is 13 residues. CDR3 in amino acids: CASSPGTIQPQHF. In DNA form, the CDR3 reads TGTGCCAGCTCACCTGGAACCATCCAGCCCCAGCATTTT.

CDR3 DNA: TGCGCCAGCAGTCGATTCCAGGGGGGCGGGGAGCTGTTTTTT. Translated, it gives CASSRFQGGGELFF. The rearrangement joins TRBV23-1 to TRBJ2-2; TRBD1 might be the D (7 bases). TRBV23-1 is assigned to the ORF class and has an uncertain function. The CDR3 is made up of 14 amino acids. V was pared by 4 bases and J by 7 bases, with 13 bases between.

This clonotype was observed many times. This chain links TRBV10-3 with TRBJ2-7, with D hard to call. The CDR3 totals 13 residues. The germline CDR1 and CDR2 sequences are ENHRY and SYGVKD. Trimming cost V 0 bases and J 6 bases, with 9 bases left between them. The CDR3 bases are TGTGCCATCAGTGAGTCAGGTTTATCCGAGCAGTACGTC. Its protein product is CAISESGLSEQYV.

This clonotype has more than one count but fewer than ten. The chain combines TRBV7-3 with TRBJ2-3, with TRBD2 matching over 9 bases. Looked up from germline, CDR1 is SGHTA and CDR2 is FQGTGA. This CDR3 is built from 15 residues. J gave up 2 bases and V 7 bases, and 7 bases lay outside the gene matches. CDR3 coding DNA: TGTGCCAGCACCTCTAGCGGGGCTTACACAGATACGCAGTATTTT. The encoded protein is CASTSSGAYTDTQYF.

The J gene is TRBJ2-5, the V gene TRBV5-1, with unresolved D. Trimming stripped 0 bases from V and 0 bases from J, with 9 bases between. The germline CDR1 and CDR2 sequences are SGHRS and YFSETQ. The CDR3 runs 15 residues. The CDR3 DNA is TGCGCCAGCAGCTTGGACTTGGGTTACCAAGAGACCCAGTACTTC. Protein: CASSLDLGYQETQYF.

This clonotype was observed a few times. This chain joins TRBV15 and TRBJ2-2, with D possibly TRBD1 on 6 matching bases. The germline V and J ends were trimmed by 7 bases and 6 bases, with 15 bases remaining between them. Germline CDR1 is LNHNV and CDR2 is YYDKDF (reference sequence). There are 14 residues in the CDR3. The CDR3 sequence: CATNANREAGELFF. The CDR3 DNA reads TGTGCCACCAACGCTAACAGGGAAGCCGGGGAGCTGTTTTTT.

This clonotype showed up just a few times. The rearrangement joins TRBV12-3 or TRBV12-4 to TRBJ1-1; D not resolved. The germline V and J ends were trimmed by 5 bases and 4 bases, with 11 bases remaining between them. The CDR3 contains 13 residues. DNA of the CDR3: TGTGCCAGCAGTCCTGGTATTCGCACTGAAGCTTTCTTT. This codes for CASSPGIRTEAFF.

This sequence joins TRBV20-1 and TRBJ1-1; 8 bases are shared with TRBD1. This CDR3 has 14 amino acids. From germline, CDR1 is DFQATT and CDR2 SNEGSKA (reference sequence). The J segment lost 4 bases and the V segment lost 0 bases, leaving 4 bases of the junction unmatched. The CDR3 DNA reads TGCAGTGCTAGAGATGGACAGGGTCGCACTGAAGCTTTCTTT. It translates to CSARDGQGRTEAFF.

A few counts support this clonotype. The chain is built from TRBV19 and TRBJ2-5; no clear D gene. Trimming stripped 1 base from V and 2 bases from J, with 8 bases between. The CDR3 consists of 14 residues. Germline CDR1 LNHDA, CDR2 SQIVND (reference sequence). For the CDR3, the DNA is TGTGCCAGTAGTATAGGGGCAGCTCAAGAGACCCAGTACTTC. The encoded protein is CASSIGAAQETQYF.